This TCR beta chain was obtained from a study of beta chain features in type 1 diabetes. Whole-study findings and limits: Still unanswered here is whether HLA type influences TCRB rearrangement.

The table lists this clone with a few counts. Its matching antigen is unknown. Post-sort purity exceeded 98% for all sorted populations. Isolated RNA was reverse transcribed in full, so expressed TCRB transcripts were sequenced. Using immunoSEQ multiplex PCR, the repertoire was profiled, and TCRdb retains in-frame clones only, with some absent. This table has under 450,000 clones, more than 11% appearing once. The CDR3 is 14 residues long. Per germline, CDR1 SGDLS and CDR2 YYNGEE. The germline V and J ends were trimmed by 5 bases and 10 bases, with 19 bases remaining between them. This TCR derives from a man aged 25-45 years in good health. The chain employs TRBV9 and TRBJ2-1, with D possibly TRBD2 on 6 matching bases. Sequencing input: naive CD4+ T cells from blood. CDR3 protein: CASSTTVRDLEQFF. In DNA form, the CDR3 reads TGTGCCAGCAGTACTACGGTACGGGACTTAGAGCAGTTCTTC.